Listed below are T cell receptor beta chains from one sample, sequenced in a study of blood T cell repertoires in COVID-19. Clones were sequenced by immunoSEQ multiplex PCR, and TCRdb holds only the in-frame ones, with some missing. The table lists hundreds of thousands of clones, roughly 88% of them singletons, with approximately 1.4% in the top ten. The sequenced sample was peripheral blood. The receptors were gathered from a woman in her 30s with active or convalescent COVID-19. Both conserved end residues are part of each CDR3. The order of the fields is V gene, D gene, clone size, J gene, CDR3 protein, CDR3 DNA. A D gene is named only where the DNA matches it firmly. Clone size is stated in some rows and not others, as once, few, many or a class when expanded.

TRBV5-8	NA	once	TRBJ1-2	CASSLGTANYGYTF	TGTGCCAGCAGCTTGGGAACGGCTAACTATGGCTACACCTTC
TRBV7-6	NA	NA	TRBJ1-2	CASSLGGSGTF	TGTGCCAGCAGCTTAGGCGGCTCCGGCACCTTC
TRBV11-2	TRBD2	NA	TRBJ2-1	CASSLGGSSYNEQFF	TGTGCCAGCAGCTTAGGCGGGAGCTCCTACAATGAGCAGTTCTTC
TRBV7-8	NA	NA	TRBJ2-5	CASSLHQGHQETQYF	TGTGCCAGCAGCTTACACCAGGGCCACCAAGAGACCCAGTACTTC
TRBV14	NA	NA	TRBJ2-3	CASAGQGLTDTQYF	TGTGCCAGCGCGGGGCAGGGACTCACAGATACGCAGTATTTT
TRBV14	TRBD1	NA	TRBJ1-1	CASSLTGAMNTEAFF	TGTGCCAGCAGCCTCACAGGGGCGATGAACACTGAAGCTTTCTTT
TRBV15	TRBD2	NA	TRBJ2-1	CATSRDISLAGLNEQFF	TGTGCCACCAGCAGAGATATTTCACTAGCGGGATTGAATGAGCAGTTCTTC
TRBV4-1	NA	once	TRBJ2-1	CASSLETSLNNEQFF	TGCGCCAGCAGCCTAGAAACTAGCCTCAACAATGAGCAGTTCTTC
TRBV7-8	NA	once	TRBJ1-1	CASSLTGGNTEAFF	TGTGCCAGCAGCTTAACCGGGGGAAACACTGAAGCTTTCTTT
TRBV5-6	TRBD1	NA	TRBJ2-7	CASSLTTGGESYEQYF	TGTGCCAGCAGCTTGACTACAGGGGGAGAATCCTACGAGCAGTACTTC
TRBV7-6	NA	NA	TRBJ1-1	CASSTPGTLGAEAFF	TGTGCCAGCAGTACCCCCGGGACACTGGGCGCTGAAGCTTTCTTT
TRBV5-5	TRBD2	NA	TRBJ2-1	CASSLAGSGGLSYNEQFF	TGTGCCAGCAGCTTGGCGGGTAGCGGGGGGTTATCCTACAATGAGCAGTTCTTC
TRBV3-1/TRBV3-2	TRBD1	NA	TRBJ1-1	CASSFRPRGQDTEAFF	TGTGCCAGCAGCTTCCGCCCCAGGGGGCAGGACACTGAAGCTTTCTTT
TRBV28	NA	NA	TRBJ1-2	CASSPPAGPTYGYTF	TGTGCCAGCAGCCCACCCGCAGGGCCTACCTATGGCTACACCTTC
TRBV14	NA	NA	TRBJ1-1	CASSQDVGGSPEAFF	TGTGCCAGCAGCCAAGATGTCGGGGGGTCACCTGAAGCTTTCTTT
TRBV10-3	TRBD2	NA	TRBJ2-1	CAISESAGGPQEQFF	TGTGCCATCAGTGAATCAGCGGGGGGGCCACAGGAGCAGTTCTTC
TRBV25-1	NA	few	TRBJ1-4	CASIPTAVTNEKLFF	TGTGCCAGCATCCCCACGGCGGTAACTAATGAAAAACTGTTTTTT
TRBV27	TRBD1	NA	TRBJ2-3	CASSYLGQGVGDTQYF	TGTGCCAGCAGCTACCTGGGACAGGGGGTTGGAGATACGCAGTATTTT
TRBV10-2	NA	NA	TRBJ2-1	CASGETGTYNEQFF	TGCGCCAGCGGGGAAACAGGGACCTACAATGAGCAGTTCTTC
TRBV19	NA	few	TRBJ1-1	CASSLTGGGGNTEAFF	TGTGCCAGTAGTCTTACTGGGGGCGGCGGGAACACTGAAGCTTTCTTT
TRBV3-1/TRBV3-2	TRBD2	once	TRBJ2-7	CASSQDLLAGSYEQYF	TGTGCCAGCAGCCAAGATCTACTAGCGGGGAGCTACGAGCAGTACTTC
TRBV4-1	TRBD2	once	TRBJ2-1	CASSQTAGGPGYEQFF	TGCGCCAGCAGCCAGACAGCGGGAGGGCCGGGCTATGAGCAGTTCTTC
TRBV6-5	TRBD2	NA	TRBJ2-1	CASSIGTSGRREQFF	TGTGCCAGCAGCATCGGGACTAGCGGGAGGAGGGAGCAGTTCTTC
TRBV6-5	TRBD1	NA	TRBJ1-2	CASIKDRNNYGYTF	TGTGCCAGCATCAAGGACAGGAACAACTATGGCTACACCTTC
TRBV7-6	NA	NA	TRBJ2-7	CASSLTDRGYEQYF	TGTGCCAGCAGCTTAACGGATCGGGGCTACGAGCAGTACTTC
TRBV6-5	NA	NA	TRBJ1-5	CASSSLGEGQPQHF	TGTGCCAGCAGTTCCTTGGGGGAGGGCCAGCCCCAGCATTTT
TRBV5-6	NA	NA	TRBJ1-1	CASSLGQYTEAFF	TGTGCCAGCAGCCTCGGACAGTACACTGAAGCTTTCTTT
TRBV7-8	NA	NA	TRBJ1-5	CASSPSRDSGPGKQPQHF	TGTGCCAGCAGCCCTAGTAGGGATTCTGGGCCAGGGAAGCAGCCCCAGCATTTT
TRBV19	NA	few	TRBJ1-5	CASSIPHSNQPQHF	TGTGCCAGTAGTATACCACATAGCAATCAGCCCCAGCATTTT
TRBV5-1	NA	NA	TRBJ2-5	CASSLATAGETQYF	TGCGCCAGCAGCTTGGCTACCGCAGGAGAGACCCAGTACTTC
TRBV12-3/TRBV12-4	NA	few	TRBJ1-1	CASGTPPAEAFF	TGTGCCAGCGGCACCCCACCCGCTGAAGCTTTCTTT
TRBV4-1	NA	once	TRBJ2-1	CASSQDRVREQFF	TGCGCCAGCAGCCAAGACAGGGTAAGGGAGCAGTTCTTC
TRBV5-1	TRBD2	NA	TRBJ2-3	CASSSGGPSTDTQYF	TGCGCCAGCAGCTCGGGGGGTCCTAGCACAGATACGCAGTATTTT
TRBV21-1	NA	NA	TRBJ1-2	CASSEQTKEGQGEDGYTF	TGTGCCAGCAGCGAACAAACCAAAGAAGGGCAGGGGGAGGATGGCTACACCTTC
TRBV2	NA	NA	TRBJ1-2	CASSEVQNYGYTF	TGTGCCAGCAGTGAAGTCCAAAACTATGGCTACACCTTC
TRBV20-1	TRBD2	once	TRBJ2-3	CSASAGVRDTQYF	TGCAGTGCTAGTGCGGGAGTGAGAGATACGCAGTATTTT
TRBV28	TRBD1	NA	TRBJ1-1	CASRLGGTGGGGNTEAFF	TGTGCCAGCCGACTGGGGGGTACAGGGGGCGGTGGGAACACTGAAGCTTTCTTT
TRBV11-3	TRBD2	NA	TRBJ2-1	CASSLGTSGAVSYNEQFF	TGTGCCAGCAGCTTAGGGACTAGCGGAGCTGTTTCCTACAATGAGCAGTTCTTC
TRBV6-2/TRBV6-3	TRBD1	NA	TRBJ1-4	CASSSTGRYEKLFF	TGTGCCAGCAGTTCGACAGGGCGCTATGAAAAACTGTTTTTT
TRBV5-1	TRBD2	NA	TRBJ2-3	CASRMAAGATDTQYF	TGCGCCAGCAGGATGGCTGCGGGAGCCACAGATACGCAGTATTTT
TRBV5-6	NA	NA	TRBJ1-2	CASSPAGGHGYTF	TGTGCCAGCAGCCCCGCGGGGGGCCATGGCTACACCTTC
TRBV3-1/TRBV3-2	TRBD1	NA	TRBJ1-1	CASSRTGAGTEAFF	TGTGCCAGCAGTCGGACAGGGGCCGGCACTGAAGCTTTCTTT
TRBV29-1	NA	NA	TRBJ2-1	CSVEVGLYNEQFF	TGCAGCGTTGAGGTGGGGCTCTACAATGAGCAGTTCTTC
TRBV6-1	TRBD1	NA	TRBJ1-2	CASSEAGQIYGYTF	TGTGCCAGCAGTGAAGCGGGACAGATCTATGGCTACACCTTC
TRBV2	NA	NA	TRBJ2-1	CASQLSFVGVWGNEQFF	TGTGCCAGCCAATTGTCGTTTGTGGGAGTTTGGGGCAATGAGCAGTTCTTC
TRBV28	NA	NA	TRBJ2-3	CASSRPGGATDTQYF	TGTGCCAGCAGTCGGCCTGGGGGGGCAACAGATACGCAGTATTTT
TRBV19	NA	NA	TRBJ1-1	CASSNFRGRTEAFF	TGTGCCAGTAGTAACTTCAGGGGAAGAACTGAAGCTTTCTTT
TRBV6-5	NA	NA	TRBJ1-2	CASRGLGADYGYTF	TGTGCCAGCAGAGGCCTAGGGGCGGACTATGGCTACACCTTC
TRBV3-1/TRBV3-2	TRBD2	NA	TRBJ2-1	CASSTSGRTYEQFF	TGTGCCAGCAGCACTAGCGGGAGAACGTACGAGCAGTTCTTC
TRBV5-1	NA	NA	TRBJ1-1	CASSRPGGTDTEAFF	TGCGCCAGCAGCCGACCCGGGGGAACCGACACTGAAGCTTTCTTT
TRBV30	NA	few	TRBJ1-4	CAWSNSSPTNEKLFF	TGTGCCTGGAGTAATAGTTCTCCGACTAATGAAAAACTGTTTTTT
TRBV4-1	TRBD2	once	TRBJ2-5	CASSQGEASGRGETQYF	TGCGCCAGCAGCCAAGGAGAGGCTAGCGGGAGGGGGGAGACCCAGTACTTC
TRBV12-3/TRBV12-4	TRBD2	NA	TRBJ2-1	CASSAGEGQFF	TGTGCCAGCAGTGCGGGAGAAGGGCAGTTCTTC